This T cell receptor beta chain was captured by sequencing in a study of somatic mutations in cytotoxic T cells in rheumatoid arthritis. TCRdb keeps only in-frame clones here, not all; method: immunoSEQ multiplex PCR. The sample has roughly 20,000 clones, around 81% seen once. Germline V lookup: CDR1 LGHNA, CDR2 YNFKEQ. This CDR3 region has 15 residues. The junction had 5 bases not matched to a gene; V was cut back by 1 base and J by 6 bases. Sequencing was carried out using CD8+ T cells sorted from blood. This clonotype originated in an adult with rheumatoid arthritis. This chain joins TRBV4-2 and TRBJ1-1; TRBD1 matches at 10 bases. CDR3 region: CASSQARTGGSEAFF. The CDR3 DNA sequence: TGTGCCAGCAGCCAAGCCCGGACAGGGGGATCTGAAGCTTTCTTT.